This is a list of T cell receptor beta chains from one sample in a study of blood T cell repertoires in COVID-19. Using immunoSEQ multiplex PCR, the repertoire was profiled, and TCRdb retains in-frame clones only, with some absent. The repertoire has fewer than 450,000 clones, roughly 84% of them found once; the top ten carry more than 0.8%. Sequencing was performed on PBMCs or T cells enriched from blood (not recorded which). The receptors were sampled from a woman in her 30s who had recovered from COVID-19. The CDR3 runs from the conserved cysteine through the conserved F or W. Each record gives: D gene, V gene, J gene, clone size, CDR3 protein, CDR3 DNA. D genes are given only for firm matches. Expanded clones are given a class, and other clones once, few, many or no size at all.

TRBD1	TRBV27	TRBJ2-7	NA	CASWKTGKTHEQYF	TGTGCCAGCTGGAAGACAGGGAAAACCCACGAGCAGTACTTC
TRBD2	TRBV5-1	TRBJ2-3	once	CASSNMGLAGRDTQYF	TGCGCCAGCAGCAACATGGGACTAGCGGGGAGAGATACGCAGTATTTT
TRBD1	TRBV6-2/TRBV6-3	TRBJ1-6	once	CASSRDRMGSVPLHF	TGTGCCAGCAGCCGGGACAGGATGGGGTCGGTACCCCTCCACTTT
TRBD2	TRBV11-3	TRBJ2-3	NA	CASSLEGLVTDTQYF	TGTGCCAGCAGCTTAGAGGGACTAGTCACAGATACGCAGTATTTT
TRBD2	TRBV28	TRBJ2-5	NA	CASSFNRGGRETQYF	TGTGCCAGCAGTTTTAATCGGGGGGGCCGAGAGACCCAGTACTTC
NA	TRBV5-5	TRBJ1-5	NA	CASSSGGDLDSNQPQHF	TGTGCCAGCAGCTCCGGGGGGGACCTTGATAGCAATCAGCCCCAGCATTTT
NA	TRBV7-9	TRBJ1-1	NA	CASSPDEGGSFF	TGTGCCAGCAGCCCCGATGAGGGCGGATCTTTCTTT
NA	TRBV7-6	TRBJ1-2	few	CASSPLVGGHSSYTF	TGTGCCAGCAGCCCACTTGTTGGAGGCCATTCATCCTACACCTTC
NA	TRBV7-4	TRBJ1-5	NA	CASNLLGSNQPQHF	TGTGCCAGCAACCTCCTAGGTAGCAATCAGCCCCAGCATTTT
NA	TRBV4-1	TRBJ2-7	NA	CASSQGRKGEQYF	TGCGCCAGCAGCCAAGGCAGGAAAGGCGAGCAGTACTTC
TRBD2	TRBV7-2	TRBJ2-5	NA	CASSQVGLAGPQETQYF	TGTGCCAGCAGCCAAGTTGGACTAGCGGGGCCACAAGAGACCCAGTACTTC
NA	TRBV2	TRBJ1-1	NA	CASSEIYTEAFF	TGTGCCAGCAGTGAAATCTACACTGAAGCTTTCTTT
TRBD1	TRBV19	TRBJ2-3	few	CASSTRQGAADTQYF	TGTGCCAGTAGTACCCGACAGGGGGCCGCAGATACGCAGTATTTT
TRBD1	TRBV27	TRBJ1-2	few	CASSLTSTGADGYTF	TGTGCCAGCAGCCTTACTAGTACAGGGGCGGACGGCTACACCTTC
NA	TRBV29-1	TRBJ1-1	NA	CSVEGQYLTEAFF	TGCAGCGTTGAAGGACAGTACCTCACTGAAGCTTTCTTT
NA	TRBV28	TRBJ1-4	NA	CASSRTGFGEKLFF	TGTGCCAGCAGCCGAACAGGGTTCGGTGAAAAACTGTTTTTT
TRBD1	TRBV5-1	TRBJ1-1	NA	CASSTGQGNTEAFF	TGCGCCAGCAGCACCGGACAGGGCAACACTGAAGCTTTCTTT
NA	TRBV5-8	TRBJ2-2	NA	CASSANYYTGELFF	TGTGCCAGCAGCGCAAACTACTACACCGGGGAGCTGTTTTTT
NA	TRBV3-1/TRBV3-2	TRBJ2-7	NA	CASSQVQGHEQYF	TGTGCCAGCAGCCAAGTCCAGGGCCACGAGCAGTACTTC
NA	TRBV5-4	TRBJ2-7	few	CASSLDVSEQYF	TGTGCCAGCAGCTTGGACGTTAGCGAGCAGTACTTC
NA	TRBV5-1	TRBJ2-2	NA	CASSLQASNTGELFF	TGCGCCAGCAGCTTACAGGCGTCGAACACCGGGGAGCTGTTTTTT
TRBD1	TRBV12-5	TRBJ2-1	NA	CASGLAGGRKSNEQFF	TGTGCTAGTGGTTTGGCAGGGGGAAGGAAAAGTAATGAGCAGTTCTTC
NA	TRBV18	TRBJ2-4	NA	CASRPLGGTKNIQYF	TGTGCCAGCCGACCTCTGGGGGGAACCAAAAACATTCAGTACTTC
TRBD1	TRBV18	TRBJ2-5	NA	CASSLSTGIGETQYF	TGTGCCAGCTCACTATCGACAGGGATCGGAGAGACCCAGTACTTC
TRBD1	TRBV9	TRBJ2-2	NA	CASSETGIGELFF	TGTGCCAGCAGCGAGACAGGGATCGGGGAGCTGTTTTTT
NA	TRBV4-1	TRBJ2-7	NA	CASREIPGLPYEQYF	TGCGCCAGCAGGGAGATCCCGGGACTTCCCTACGAGCAGTACTTC
NA	TRBV30	TRBJ1-4	NA	CAWSSTGLRNEKLFF	TGTGCCTGGAGTTCAACAGGGCTCAGGAATGAAAAACTGTTTTTT
TRBD1	TRBV11-3	TRBJ1-1	NA	CASSLGQGASNTEAFF	TGTGCCAGCAGCCTGGGACAGGGCGCCTCGAACACTGAAGCTTTCTTT
TRBD1	TRBV2	TRBJ1-4	few	CASSADRGNEKLFF	TGTGCCAGCAGTGCTGACAGGGGTAATGAAAAACTGTTTTTT
NA	TRBV7-9	TRBJ2-7	NA	CASSPAGAVYEQYF	TGTGCCAGCAGCCCCGCGGGGGCTGTATACGAGCAGTACTTC
NA	TRBV7-2	TRBJ1-3	NA	CASSLGTGNTIYF	TGTGCCAGCAGCTTAGGTACAGGAAACACCATATATTTT
TRBD1	TRBV7-2	TRBJ2-2	few	CASSSSQGARTGELFF	TGTGCCAGCAGCTCTTCACAGGGGGCGCGGACCGGGGAGCTGTTTTTT
TRBD1	TRBV7-2	TRBJ1-1	NA	CASSLGTDRGTEAFF	TGTGCCAGCAGCTTAGGCACGGACAGGGGAACTGAAGCTTTCTTT
NA	TRBV30	TRBJ1-4	NA	CAWRRSGGKLFF	TGTGCCTGGAGGAGGTCCGGAGGAAAACTGTTTTTT
NA	TRBV7-2	TRBJ1-1	NA	CASSPRRERPLNTEAFF	TGTGCCAGCAGCCCCAGGAGGGAACGACCACTGAACACTGAAGCTTTCTTT
TRBD2	TRBV4-3	TRBJ2-5	NA	CASSQVVGSGGGTQYF	TGCGCCAGCAGCCAAGTAGTGGGTAGCGGGGGAGGGACCCAGTACTTC
TRBD2	TRBV11-3	TRBJ2-5	NA	CASSQGLAAQETQYF	TGTGCCAGCAGCCAGGGACTAGCGGCACAAGAGACCCAGTACTTC
NA	TRBV2	TRBJ2-2	few	CASRRDRDSGELFF	TGTGCCAGCAGGCGGGACAGAGATTCCGGGGAGCTGTTTTTT
NA	TRBV28	TRBJ1-3	NA	CASSSDWEISSGNTIYF	TGTGCCAGCAGTTCGGACTGGGAAATAAGCTCTGGAAACACCATATATTTT
NA	TRBV12-3/TRBV12-4	TRBJ2-7	NA	CASRSGGYEQYF	TGTGCCAGCAGGTCAGGAGGATACGAGCAGTACTTC
NA	TRBV5-1	TRBJ2-5	NA	CASSERVSGETQYF	TGCGCCAGCAGCGAGAGGGTTTCGGGAGAGACCCAGTACTTC
NA	TRBV6-5	TRBJ1-1	NA	CASSLGAPNTEAFF	TGTGCCAGCAGCCTAGGGGCCCCGAACACTGAAGCTTTCTTT
NA	TRBV5-1	TRBJ1-2	NA	CASSISENYGYTF	TGCGCCAGCAGCATCTCCGAGAACTATGGCTACACCTTC
NA	TRBV27	TRBJ1-5	NA	CASSSGGYSNQPQHF	TGTGCCAGCAGTTCGGGGGGATATAGCAATCAGCCCCAGCATTTT
NA	TRBV4-1	TRBJ2-7	once	CASSQVGGFWQYF	TGCGCCAGCAGCCAAGTCGGCGGTTTTTGGCAGTACTTC
TRBD1	TRBV28	TRBJ1-5	NA	CASTGVSNQPQHF	TGTGCCAGTACAGGGGTAAGCAATCAGCCCCAGCATTTT
TRBD1	TRBV30	TRBJ2-2	NA	CAWSEQGAGGELFF	TGTGCCTGGAGTGAACAGGGGGCGGGCGGGGAGCTGTTTTTT
TRBD1	TRBV15	TRBJ2-2	NA	CATSTVGTDATGELFF	TGTGCCACCAGCACGGTGGGGACAGACGCCACCGGGGAGCTGTTTTTT
NA	TRBV29-1	TRBJ2-1	NA	CSVEEQSKGFDEQFF	TGCAGCGTTGAAGAACAGTCTAAGGGGTTCGATGAGCAGTTCTTC
TRBD1	TRBV25-1	TRBJ1-4	NA	CASSLGQGAEKLFF	TGTGCCAGCAGCCTGGGACAGGGGGCTGAAAAACTGTTTTTT
NA	TRBV5-8	TRBJ2-4	few	CASSSSIQYF	TGTGCCAGCAGCTCCAGCATTCAGTACTTC